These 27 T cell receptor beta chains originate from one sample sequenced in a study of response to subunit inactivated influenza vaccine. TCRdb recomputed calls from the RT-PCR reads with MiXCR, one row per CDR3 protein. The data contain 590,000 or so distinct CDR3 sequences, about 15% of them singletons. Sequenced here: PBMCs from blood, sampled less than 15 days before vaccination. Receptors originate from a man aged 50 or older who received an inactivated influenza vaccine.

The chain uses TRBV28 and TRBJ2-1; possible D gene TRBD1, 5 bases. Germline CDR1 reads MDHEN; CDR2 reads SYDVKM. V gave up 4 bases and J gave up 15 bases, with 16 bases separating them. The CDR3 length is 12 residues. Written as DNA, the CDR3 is TGTGCCAGCAGTTCTCCGAAGGGGTTATGGTTCTTC. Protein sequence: CASSSPKGLWFF.

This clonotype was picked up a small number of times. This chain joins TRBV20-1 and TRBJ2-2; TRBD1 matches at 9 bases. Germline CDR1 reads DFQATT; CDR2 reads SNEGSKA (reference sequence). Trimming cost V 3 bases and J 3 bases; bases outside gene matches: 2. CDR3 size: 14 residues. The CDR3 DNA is TGCAGTGCTAGGACAGGGGGATACACCGGGGAGCTGTTTTTT. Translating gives CSARTGGYTGELFF.

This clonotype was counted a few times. For the CDR3, the DNA is TGTGCCAGCAGCCAAGATGTCAGGACAAAAAATGAGCAGTTCTTC. Translation gives CASSQDVRTKNEQFF. The chain recombines TRBV3-1 with TRBJ2-1, with D possibly matching TRBD1 (5 bases). Trimming removed 0 bases from V and 7 bases from J, with 13 bases in between. Germline-derived CDR1 and CDR2 are LGHDT and YNNKEL (reference sequence). The CDR3 has 15 amino acids.

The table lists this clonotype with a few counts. CDR3 sequence (DNA): TGTGCCAGCAGCCAAGAGCATTCGGGGGGCTTCGGATACGAGCAGTACTTC. This encodes CASSQEHSGGFGYEQYF. The J gene is TRBJ2-7, the V gene TRBV3-1, with a tentative D call TRBD2 (7 bases). Trimming removed 0 bases at V and 4 bases at J, with 19 bases between. Germline V lookup: CDR1 LGHDT, CDR2 YNNKEL (reference sequence). The CDR3 length is 17 residues.

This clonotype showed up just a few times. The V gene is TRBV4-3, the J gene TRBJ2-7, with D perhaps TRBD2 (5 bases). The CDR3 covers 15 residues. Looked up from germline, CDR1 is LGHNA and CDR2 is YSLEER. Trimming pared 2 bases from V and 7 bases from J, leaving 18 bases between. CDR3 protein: CASSQIWYGVGEQYF. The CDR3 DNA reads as TGCGCCAGCAGCCAAATTTGGTACGGGGTAGGAGAGCAGTACTTC.

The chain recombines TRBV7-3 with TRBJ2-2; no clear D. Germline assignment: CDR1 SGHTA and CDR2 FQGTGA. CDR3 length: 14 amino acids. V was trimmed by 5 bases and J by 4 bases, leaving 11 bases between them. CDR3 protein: CASSPDGFTGELFF. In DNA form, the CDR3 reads TGTGCCAGCAGCCCGGACGGATTCACCGGGGAGCTGTTTTTT.

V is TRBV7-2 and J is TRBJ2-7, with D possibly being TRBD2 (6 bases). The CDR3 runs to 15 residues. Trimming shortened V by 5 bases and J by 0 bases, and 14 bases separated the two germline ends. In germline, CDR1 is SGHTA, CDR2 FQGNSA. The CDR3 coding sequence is TGTGCCAGCAGCGACGGGGACTTCTTCTCCTACGAGCAGTACTTC. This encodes CASSDGDFFSYEQYF. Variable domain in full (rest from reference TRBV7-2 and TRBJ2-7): GAGVSQSPSNKVTEKGKDVELRCDPISGHTALYWYRQSLGQGLEFLIYFQGNSAPDKSGLPSDRFSAERTGGSVSTLTIQRTQQEDSAVYLCASSDGDFFSYEQYFGPGTRLTVT.

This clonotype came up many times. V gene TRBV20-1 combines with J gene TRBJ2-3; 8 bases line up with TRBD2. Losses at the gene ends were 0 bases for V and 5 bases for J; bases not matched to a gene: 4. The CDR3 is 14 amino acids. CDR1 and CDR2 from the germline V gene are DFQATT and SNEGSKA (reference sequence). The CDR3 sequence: CSARDSLAGDTQYF. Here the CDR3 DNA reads TGCAGTGCTAGAGATAGCCTAGCGGGAGATACGCAGTATTTT.

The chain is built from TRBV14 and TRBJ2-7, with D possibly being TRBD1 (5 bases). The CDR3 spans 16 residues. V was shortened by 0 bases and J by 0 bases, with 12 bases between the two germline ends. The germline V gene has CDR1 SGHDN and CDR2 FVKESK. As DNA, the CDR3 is TGTGCCAGCAGCCAAGAGTTTGAACAGGCCTCCTACGAGCAGTACTTC. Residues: CASSQEFEQASYEQYF.

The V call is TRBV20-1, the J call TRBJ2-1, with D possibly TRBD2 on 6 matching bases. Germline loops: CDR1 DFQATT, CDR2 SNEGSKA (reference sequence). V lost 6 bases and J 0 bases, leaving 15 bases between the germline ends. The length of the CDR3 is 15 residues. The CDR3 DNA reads TGCAGTGCCCTACCTGGCGGGACCTCCTACAATGAGCAGTTCTTC. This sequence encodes CSALPGGTSYNEQFF.

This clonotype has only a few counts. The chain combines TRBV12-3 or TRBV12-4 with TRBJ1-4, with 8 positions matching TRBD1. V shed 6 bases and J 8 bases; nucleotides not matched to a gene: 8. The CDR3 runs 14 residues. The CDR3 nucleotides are TGTGCCAGCAGAAAGACAGGGGTAGGAGAAAAACTGTTTTTT. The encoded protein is CASRKTGVGEKLFF.

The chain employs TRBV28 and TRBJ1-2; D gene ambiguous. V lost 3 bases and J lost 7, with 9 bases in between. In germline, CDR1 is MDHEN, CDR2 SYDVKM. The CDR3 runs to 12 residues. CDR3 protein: CASSFPSGGYTF. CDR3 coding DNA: TGTGCCAGCAGTTTTCCGTCGGGTGGCTACACCTTC.

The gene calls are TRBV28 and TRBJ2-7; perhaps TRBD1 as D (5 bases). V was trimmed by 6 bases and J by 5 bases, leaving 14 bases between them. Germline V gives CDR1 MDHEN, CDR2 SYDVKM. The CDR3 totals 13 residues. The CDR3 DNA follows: TGTGCCAGCAGAGGGGCTCTTCTCCACGAGCAGTACTTC. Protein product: CASRGALLHEQYF.

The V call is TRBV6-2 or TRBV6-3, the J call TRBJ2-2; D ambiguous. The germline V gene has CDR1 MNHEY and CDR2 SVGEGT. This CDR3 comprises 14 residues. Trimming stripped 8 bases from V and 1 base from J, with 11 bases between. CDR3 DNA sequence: TGTGCCAGCCGGGTACCGAGGAACACCGGGGAGCTGTTTTTT. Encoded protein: CASRVPRNTGELFF.

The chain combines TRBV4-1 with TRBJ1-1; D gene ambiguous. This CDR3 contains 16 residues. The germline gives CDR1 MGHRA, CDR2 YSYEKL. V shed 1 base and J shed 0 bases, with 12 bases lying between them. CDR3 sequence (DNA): TGCGCCAGCAGCCAAGGAGATCTGCTAATGAACACTGAAGCTTTCTTT. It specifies CASSQGDLLMNTEAFF.

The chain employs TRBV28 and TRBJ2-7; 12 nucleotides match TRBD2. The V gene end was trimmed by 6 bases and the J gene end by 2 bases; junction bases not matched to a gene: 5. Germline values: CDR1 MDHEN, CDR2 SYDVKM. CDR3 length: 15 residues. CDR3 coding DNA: TGTGCCAGCAGCCAGACTAGCGGGGGAACCTACGAGCAGTACTTC. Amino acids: CASSQTSGGTYEQYF.

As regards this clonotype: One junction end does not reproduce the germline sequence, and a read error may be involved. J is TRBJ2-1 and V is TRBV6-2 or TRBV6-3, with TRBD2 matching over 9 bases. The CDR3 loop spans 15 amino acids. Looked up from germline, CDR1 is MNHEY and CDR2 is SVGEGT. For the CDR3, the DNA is TGTGCCAGCAGTTACGCTAGCGGGATGCTCAATAAGCAGTTCTTC. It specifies CASSYASGMLNKQFF.

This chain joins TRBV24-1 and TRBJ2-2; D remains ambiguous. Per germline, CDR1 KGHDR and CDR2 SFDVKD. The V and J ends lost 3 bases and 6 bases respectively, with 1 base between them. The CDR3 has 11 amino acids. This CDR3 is CATSDAGELFF. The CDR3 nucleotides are TGTGCCACCAGTGATGCCGGGGAGCTGTTTTTT.

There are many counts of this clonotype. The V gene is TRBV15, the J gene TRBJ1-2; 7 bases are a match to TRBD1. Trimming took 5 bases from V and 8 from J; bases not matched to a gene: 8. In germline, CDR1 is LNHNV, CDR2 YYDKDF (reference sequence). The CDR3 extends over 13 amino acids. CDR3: CATSSRTGSGYTF. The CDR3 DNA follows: TGTGCCACCAGCTCCCGGACAGGATCGGGCTACACCTTC. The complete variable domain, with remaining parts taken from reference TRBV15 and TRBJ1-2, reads DAMVIQNPRYQVTQFGKPVTLSCSQTLNHNVMYWYQQKSSQAPKLLFHYYDKDFNNEADTPDNFQSRRPNTSFCFLDIRSPGLGDTAMYLCATSSRTGSGYTFGSGTRLTVV.

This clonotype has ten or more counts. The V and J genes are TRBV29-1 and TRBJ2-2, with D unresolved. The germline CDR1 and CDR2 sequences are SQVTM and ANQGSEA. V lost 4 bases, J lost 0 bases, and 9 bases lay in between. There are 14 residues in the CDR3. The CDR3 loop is CSVGRLANTGELFF. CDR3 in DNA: TGCAGCGTTGGGCGGCTGGCGAACACCGGGGAGCTGTTTTTT.

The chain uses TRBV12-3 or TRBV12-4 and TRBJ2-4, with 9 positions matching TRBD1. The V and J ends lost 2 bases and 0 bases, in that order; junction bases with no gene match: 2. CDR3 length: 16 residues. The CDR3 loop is CASSLTGGLAKNIQYF. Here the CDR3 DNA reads TGTGCCAGCAGTTTAACAGGGGGCTTAGCCAAAAACATTCAGTACTTC.

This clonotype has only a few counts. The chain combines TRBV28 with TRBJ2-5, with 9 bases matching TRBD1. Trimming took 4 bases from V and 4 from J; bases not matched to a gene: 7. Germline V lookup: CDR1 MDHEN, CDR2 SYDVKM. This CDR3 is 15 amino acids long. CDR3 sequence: CASSSPGQGGETQYF. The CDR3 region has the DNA TGTGCCAGCAGTTCCCCGGGACAGGGTGGAGAGACCCAGTACTTC. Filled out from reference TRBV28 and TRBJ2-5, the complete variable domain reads DVKVTQSSRYLVKRTGEKVFLECVQDMDHENMFWYRQDPGLGLRLIYFSYDVKMKEKGDIPEGYSVSREKKERFSLILESASTNQTSMYLCASSSPGQGGETQYFGPGTRLLVL.

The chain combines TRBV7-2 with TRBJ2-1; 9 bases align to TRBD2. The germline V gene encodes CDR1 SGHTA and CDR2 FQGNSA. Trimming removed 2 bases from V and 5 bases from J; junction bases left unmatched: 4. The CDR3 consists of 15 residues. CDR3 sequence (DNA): TGTGCCAGCAGCTTAAATAGCGGGGGTAACAATGAGCAGTTCTTC. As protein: CASSLNSGGNNEQFF.

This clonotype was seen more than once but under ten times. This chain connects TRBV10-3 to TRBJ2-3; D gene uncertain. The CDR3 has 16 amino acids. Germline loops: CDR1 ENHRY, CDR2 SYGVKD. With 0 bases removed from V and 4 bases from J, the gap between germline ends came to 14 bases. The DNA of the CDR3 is TGTGCCATCAGTGAGTCAGCCGCCCCCTTATCAGATACGCAGTATTTT. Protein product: CAISESAAPLSDTQYF.

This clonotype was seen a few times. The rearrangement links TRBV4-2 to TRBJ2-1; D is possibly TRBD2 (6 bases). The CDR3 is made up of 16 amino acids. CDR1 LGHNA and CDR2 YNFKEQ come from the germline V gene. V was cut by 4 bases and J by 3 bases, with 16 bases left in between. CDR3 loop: CASSPVPGEVYNEQFF. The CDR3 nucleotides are TGTGCCAGCAGCCCCGTACCGGGAGAGGTCTACAATGAGCAGTTCTTC.

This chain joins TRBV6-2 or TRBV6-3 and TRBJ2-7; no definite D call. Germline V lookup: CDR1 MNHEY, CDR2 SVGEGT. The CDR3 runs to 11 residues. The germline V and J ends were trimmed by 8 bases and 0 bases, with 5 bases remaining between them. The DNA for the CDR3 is TGTGCCAGCGCTCACTCCTACGAGCAGTACTTC. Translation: CASAHSYEQYF.

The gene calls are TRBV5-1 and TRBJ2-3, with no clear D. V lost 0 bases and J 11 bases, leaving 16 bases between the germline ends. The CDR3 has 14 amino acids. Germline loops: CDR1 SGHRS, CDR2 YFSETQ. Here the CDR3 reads CASSLDPAALRQYF. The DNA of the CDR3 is TGCGCCAGCAGCTTGGATCCCGCAGCCCTCCGGCAGTATTTT. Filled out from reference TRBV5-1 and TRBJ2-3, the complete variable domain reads KAGVTQTPRYLIKTRGQQVTLSCSPISGHRSVSWYQQTPGQGLQFLFEYFSETQRNKGNFPGRFSGRQFSNSRSEMNVSTLELGDSALYLCASSLDPAALRQYFGPGTRLTVL.